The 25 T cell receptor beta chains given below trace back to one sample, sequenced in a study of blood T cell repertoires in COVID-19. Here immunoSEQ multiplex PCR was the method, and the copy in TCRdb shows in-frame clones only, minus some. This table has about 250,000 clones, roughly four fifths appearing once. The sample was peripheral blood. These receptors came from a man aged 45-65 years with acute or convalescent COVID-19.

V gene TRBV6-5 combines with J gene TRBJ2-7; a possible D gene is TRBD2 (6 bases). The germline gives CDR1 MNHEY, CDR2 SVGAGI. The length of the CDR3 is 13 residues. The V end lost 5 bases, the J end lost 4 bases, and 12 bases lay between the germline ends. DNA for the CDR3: TGTGCCAGCAGTAGCCCGGAGGGATACGAGCAGTACTTC. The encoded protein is CASSSPEGYEQYF.

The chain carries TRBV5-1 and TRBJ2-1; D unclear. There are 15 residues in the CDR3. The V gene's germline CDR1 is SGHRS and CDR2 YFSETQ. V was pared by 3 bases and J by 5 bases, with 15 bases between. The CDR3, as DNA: TGCGCCAGCAGCTCACTGCAATCTTTTAACAATGAGCAGTTCTTC. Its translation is CASSSLQSFNNEQFF.

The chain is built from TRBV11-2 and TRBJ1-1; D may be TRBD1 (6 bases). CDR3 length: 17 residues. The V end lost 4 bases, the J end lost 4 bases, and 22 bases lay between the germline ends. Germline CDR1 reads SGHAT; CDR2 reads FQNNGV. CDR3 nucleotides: TGTGCCAGCAGCTCCAGGGGAAGTGGGGTTTTTATCACTGAAGCTTTCTTT. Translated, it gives CASSSRGSGVFITEAFF.

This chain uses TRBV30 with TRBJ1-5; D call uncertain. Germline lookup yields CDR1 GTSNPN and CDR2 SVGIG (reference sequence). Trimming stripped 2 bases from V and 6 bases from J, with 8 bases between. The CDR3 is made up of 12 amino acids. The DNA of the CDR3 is TGTGCCTGGAGTTGGGGAGGTCAGCCCCAGCATTTT. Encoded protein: CAWSWGGQPQHF.

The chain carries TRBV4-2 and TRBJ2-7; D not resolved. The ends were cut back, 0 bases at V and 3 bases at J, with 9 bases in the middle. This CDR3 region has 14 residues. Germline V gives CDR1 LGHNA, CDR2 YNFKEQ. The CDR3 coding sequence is TGTGCCAGCAGCCAAGAAACGAGCGTCTACGAGCAGTACTTC. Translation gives CASSQETSVYEQYF.

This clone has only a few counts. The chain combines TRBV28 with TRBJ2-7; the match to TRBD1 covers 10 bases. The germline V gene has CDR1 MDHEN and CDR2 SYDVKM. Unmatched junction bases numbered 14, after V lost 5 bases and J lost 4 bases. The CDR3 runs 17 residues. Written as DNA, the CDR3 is TGTGCCAGCAGTACCAAACGACGGGGGACAGGGGATTACGAGCAGTACTTC. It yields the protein CASSTKRRGTGDYEQYF. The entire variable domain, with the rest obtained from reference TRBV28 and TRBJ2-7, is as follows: DVKVTQSSRYLVKRTGEKVFLECVQDMDHENMFWYRQDPGLGLRLIYFSYDVKMKEKGDIPEGYSVSREKKERFSLILESASTNQTSMYLCASSTKRRGTGDYEQYFGPGTRLTVT.

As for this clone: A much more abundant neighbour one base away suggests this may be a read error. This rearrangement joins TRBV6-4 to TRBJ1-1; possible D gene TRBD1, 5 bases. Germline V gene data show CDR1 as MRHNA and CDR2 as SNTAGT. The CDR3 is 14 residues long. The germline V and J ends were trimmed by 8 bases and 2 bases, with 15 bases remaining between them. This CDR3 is CASRARGLNTEAFF. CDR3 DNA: TGTGCCAGCCGAGCAAGGGGATTAAACACTGAAGCTTTCTTT.

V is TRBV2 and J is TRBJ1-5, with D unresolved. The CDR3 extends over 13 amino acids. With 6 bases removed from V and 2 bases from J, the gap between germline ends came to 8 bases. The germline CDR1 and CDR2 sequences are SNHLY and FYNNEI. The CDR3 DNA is TGTGCCAGCAGCGAGGAGGGCAATCAGCCCCAGCATTTT. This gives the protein CASSEEGNQPQHF.

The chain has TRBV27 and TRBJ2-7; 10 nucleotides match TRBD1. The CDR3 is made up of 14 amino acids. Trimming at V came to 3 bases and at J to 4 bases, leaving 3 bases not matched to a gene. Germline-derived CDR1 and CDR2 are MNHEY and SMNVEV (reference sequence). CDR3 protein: CASSFGTGEYEQYF. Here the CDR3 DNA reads TGTGCCAGCAGTTTTGGGACAGGGGAGTACGAGCAGTACTTC.

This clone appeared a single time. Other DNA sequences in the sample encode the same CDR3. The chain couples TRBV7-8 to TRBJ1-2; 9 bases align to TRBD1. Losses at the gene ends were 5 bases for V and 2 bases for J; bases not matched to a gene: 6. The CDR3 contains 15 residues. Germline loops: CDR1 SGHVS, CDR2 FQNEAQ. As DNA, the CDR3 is TGTGCCAGCAGCCCTAGGACAGGGGTAAACTATGGCTACACCTTC. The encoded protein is CASSPRTGVNYGYTF.

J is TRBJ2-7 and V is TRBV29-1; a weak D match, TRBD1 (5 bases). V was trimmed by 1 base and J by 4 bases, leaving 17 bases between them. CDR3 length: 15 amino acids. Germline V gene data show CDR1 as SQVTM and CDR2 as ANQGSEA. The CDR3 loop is CSVEGDQGVGYEQYF. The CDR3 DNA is TGCAGCGTTGAAGGGGATCAGGGCGTAGGTTACGAGCAGTACTTC.

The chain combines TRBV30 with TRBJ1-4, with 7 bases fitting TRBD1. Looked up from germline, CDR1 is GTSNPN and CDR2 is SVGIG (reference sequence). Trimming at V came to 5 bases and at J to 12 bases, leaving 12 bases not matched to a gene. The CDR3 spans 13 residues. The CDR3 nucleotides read TGTGCCTGGCAACAGGGACAGCAAAGGGAACTGTTTTTT. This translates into CAWQQGQQRELFF.

The CDR3 here is CASRGGAGGAGEKLFF. Here the CDR3 DNA reads TGTGCCAGCAGGGGGGGTGCAGGGGGCGCCGGTGAAAAACTGTTTTTT. The rearrangement links TRBV28 to TRBJ1-4, with 8 bases that match TRBD1. Trimming cost V 6 bases and J 7 bases; bases outside gene matches: 13. The CDR3 consists of 16 residues. Germline values: CDR1 MDHEN, CDR2 SYDVKM.

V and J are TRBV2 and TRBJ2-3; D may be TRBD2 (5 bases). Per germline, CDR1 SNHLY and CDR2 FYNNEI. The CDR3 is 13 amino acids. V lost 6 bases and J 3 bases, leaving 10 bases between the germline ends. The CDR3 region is CASRDLGTDTQYF. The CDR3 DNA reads TGTGCCAGCAGGGACTTGGGGACAGATACGCAGTATTTT. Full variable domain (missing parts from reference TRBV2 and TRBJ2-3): EPEVTQTPSHQVTQMGQEVILRCVPISNHLYFYWYRQILGQKVEFLVSFYNNEISEKSEIFDDQFSVERPDGSNFTLKIRSTKLEDSAMYFCASRDLGTDTQYFGPGTRLTVL.

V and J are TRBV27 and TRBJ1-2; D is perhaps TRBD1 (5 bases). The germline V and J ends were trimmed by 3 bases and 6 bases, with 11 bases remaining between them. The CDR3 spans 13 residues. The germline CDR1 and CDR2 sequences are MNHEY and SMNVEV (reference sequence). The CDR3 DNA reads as TGTGCCAGCAGTTTCTCGGGGGAGCATGGCTACACCTTC. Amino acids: CASSFSGEHGYTF.

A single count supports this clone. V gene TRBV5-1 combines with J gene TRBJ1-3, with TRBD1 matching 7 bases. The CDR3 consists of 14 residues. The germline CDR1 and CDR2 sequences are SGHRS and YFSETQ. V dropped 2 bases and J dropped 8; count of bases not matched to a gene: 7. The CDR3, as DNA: TGCGCCAGCAGCTTAGCCGACAGGGCGGACACCATATATTTT. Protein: CASSLADRADTIYF.

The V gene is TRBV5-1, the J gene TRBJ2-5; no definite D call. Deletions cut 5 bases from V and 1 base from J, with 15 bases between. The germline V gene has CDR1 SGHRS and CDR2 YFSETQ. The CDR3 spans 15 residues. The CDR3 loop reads CASRSSVGGQETQYF. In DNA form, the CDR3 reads TGCGCCAGCAGGTCATCAGTCGGCGGCCAAGAGACCCAGTACTTC.

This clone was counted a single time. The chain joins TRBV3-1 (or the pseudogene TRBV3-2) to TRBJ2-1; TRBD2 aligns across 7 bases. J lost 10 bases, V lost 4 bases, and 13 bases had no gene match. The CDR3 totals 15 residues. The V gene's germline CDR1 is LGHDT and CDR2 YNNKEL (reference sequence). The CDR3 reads CASSRRLGGLSEQFF. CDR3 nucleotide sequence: TGTGCCAGCAGCCGACGATTGGGGGGGTTATCAGAGCAGTTCTTC.

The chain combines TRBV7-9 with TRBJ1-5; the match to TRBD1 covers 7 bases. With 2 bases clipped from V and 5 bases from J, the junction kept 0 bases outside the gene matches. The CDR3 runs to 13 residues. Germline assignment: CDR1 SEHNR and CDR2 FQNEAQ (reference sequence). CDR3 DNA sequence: TGTGCCAGCAGCTTACAGGGGGATCAGCCCCAGCATTTT. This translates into CASSLQGDQPQHF.

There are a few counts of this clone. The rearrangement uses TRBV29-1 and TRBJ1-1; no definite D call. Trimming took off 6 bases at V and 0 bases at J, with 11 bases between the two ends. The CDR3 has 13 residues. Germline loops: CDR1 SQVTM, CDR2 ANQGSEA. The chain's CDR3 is CSVAGKMNTEAFF. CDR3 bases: TGCAGCGTCGCAGGCAAGATGAACACTGAAGCTTTCTTT.

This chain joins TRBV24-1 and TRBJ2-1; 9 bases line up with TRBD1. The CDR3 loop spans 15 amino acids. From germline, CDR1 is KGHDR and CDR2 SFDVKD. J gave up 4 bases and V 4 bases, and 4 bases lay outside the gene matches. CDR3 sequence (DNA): TGTGCCACCAGTGACTCGGACAGGGGTTACAATGAGCAGTTCTTC. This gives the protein CATSDSDRGYNEQFF.

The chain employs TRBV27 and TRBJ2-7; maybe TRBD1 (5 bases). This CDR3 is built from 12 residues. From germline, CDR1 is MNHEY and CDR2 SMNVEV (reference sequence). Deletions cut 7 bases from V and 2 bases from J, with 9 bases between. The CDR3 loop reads CASKTGPYEQYF. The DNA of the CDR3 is TGTGCCAGCAAAACAGGTCCCTACGAGCAGTACTTC.

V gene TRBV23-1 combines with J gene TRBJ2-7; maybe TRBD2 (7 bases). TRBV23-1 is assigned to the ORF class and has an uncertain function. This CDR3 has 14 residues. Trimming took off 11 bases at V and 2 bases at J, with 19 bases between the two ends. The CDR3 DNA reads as TGCGCCGACCACAGTGGGCGGGGGCCCTACGAGCAGTACTTC. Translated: CADHSGRGPYEQYF.

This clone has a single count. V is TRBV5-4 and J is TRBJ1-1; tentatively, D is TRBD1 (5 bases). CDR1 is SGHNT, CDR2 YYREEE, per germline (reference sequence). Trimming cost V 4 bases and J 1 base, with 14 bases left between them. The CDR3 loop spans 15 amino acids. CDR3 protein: CASSIKGPSNTEAFF. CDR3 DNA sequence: TGTGCCAGCAGCATCAAGGGGCCGTCGAACACTGAAGCTTTCTTT.

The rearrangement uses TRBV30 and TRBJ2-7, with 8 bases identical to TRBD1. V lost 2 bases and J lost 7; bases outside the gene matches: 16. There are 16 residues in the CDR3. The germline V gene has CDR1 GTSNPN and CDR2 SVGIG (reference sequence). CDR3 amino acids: CAWSPLNRQGLGEQYF. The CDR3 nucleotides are TGTGCCTGGAGTCCCCTAAATCGACAGGGGCTAGGGGAGCAGTACTTC.